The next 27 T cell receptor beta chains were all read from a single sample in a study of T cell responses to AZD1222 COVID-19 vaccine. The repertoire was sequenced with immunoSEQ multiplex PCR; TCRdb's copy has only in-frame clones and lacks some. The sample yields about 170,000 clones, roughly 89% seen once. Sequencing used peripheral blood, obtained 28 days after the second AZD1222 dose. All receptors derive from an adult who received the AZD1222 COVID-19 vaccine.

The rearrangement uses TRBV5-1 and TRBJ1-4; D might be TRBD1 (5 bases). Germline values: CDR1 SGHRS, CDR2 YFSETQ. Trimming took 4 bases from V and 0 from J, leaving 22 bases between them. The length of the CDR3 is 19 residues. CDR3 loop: CASSPNNGHQGATNEKLFF. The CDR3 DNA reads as TGCGCCAGCAGCCCAAATAATGGACACCAGGGCGCAACTAATGAAAAACTGTTTTTT.

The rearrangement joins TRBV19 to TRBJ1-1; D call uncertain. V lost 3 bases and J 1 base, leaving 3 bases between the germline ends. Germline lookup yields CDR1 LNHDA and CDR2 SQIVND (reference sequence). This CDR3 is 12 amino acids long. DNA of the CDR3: TGTGCCAGTAGTATTTCGAACACTGAAGCTTTCTTT. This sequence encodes CASSISNTEAFF. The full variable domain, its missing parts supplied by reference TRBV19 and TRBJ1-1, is DGGITQSPKYLFRKEGQNVTLSCEQNLNHDAMYWYRQDPGQGLRLIYYSQIVNDFQKGDIAEGYSVSREKKESFPLTVTSAQKNPTAFYLCASSISNTEAFFGQGTRLTVV.

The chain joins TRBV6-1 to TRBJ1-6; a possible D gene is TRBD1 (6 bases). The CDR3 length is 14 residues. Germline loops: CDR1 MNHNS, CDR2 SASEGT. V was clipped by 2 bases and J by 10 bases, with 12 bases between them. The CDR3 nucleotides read TGTGCCAGCAGTGAATGGGGGGGCGAGTCACCCCTCCACTTT. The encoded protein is CASSEWGGESPLHF.

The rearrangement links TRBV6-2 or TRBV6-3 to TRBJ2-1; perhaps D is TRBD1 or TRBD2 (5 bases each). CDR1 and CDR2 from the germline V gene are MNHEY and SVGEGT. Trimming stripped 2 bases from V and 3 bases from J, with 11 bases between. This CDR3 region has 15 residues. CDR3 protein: CASSYEGSYYNEQFF. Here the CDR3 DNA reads TGTGCCAGCAGTTACGAGGGGTCCTACTACAATGAGCAGTTCTTC.

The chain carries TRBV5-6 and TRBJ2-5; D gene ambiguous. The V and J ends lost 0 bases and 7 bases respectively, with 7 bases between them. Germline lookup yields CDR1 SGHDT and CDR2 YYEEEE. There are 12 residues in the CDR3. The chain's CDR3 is CASSLGALTQYF. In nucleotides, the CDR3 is TGTGCCAGCAGCTTGGGGGCGTTGACCCAGTACTTC.

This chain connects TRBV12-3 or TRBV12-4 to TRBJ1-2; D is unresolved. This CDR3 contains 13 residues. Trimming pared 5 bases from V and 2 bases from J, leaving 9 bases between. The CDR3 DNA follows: TGTGCCAGCAGTCAAACAGCAAACTATGGCTACACCTTC. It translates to CASSQTANYGYTF.

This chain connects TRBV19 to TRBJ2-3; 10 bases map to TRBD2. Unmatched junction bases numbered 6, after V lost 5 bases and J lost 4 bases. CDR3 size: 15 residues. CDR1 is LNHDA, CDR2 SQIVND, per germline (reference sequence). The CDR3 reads CASSVIAGGPDTQYF. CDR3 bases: TGTGCCAGTAGTGTCATAGCGGGGGGCCCAGATACGCAGTATTTT. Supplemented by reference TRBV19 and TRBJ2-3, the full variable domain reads DGGITQSPKYLFRKEGQNVTLSCEQNLNHDAMYWYRQDPGQGLRLIYYSQIVNDFQKGDIAEGYSVSREKKESFPLTVTSAQKNPTAFYLCASSVIAGGPDTQYFGPGTRLTVL.

This chain's CDR3 is CASSYDFRTGLYEQYF. The DNA of the CDR3 is TGTGCCAGCAGTTACGACTTTCGGACAGGGTTGTACGAGCAGTACTTC. The chain uses TRBV6-2 or TRBV6-3 and TRBJ2-7; TRBD1 matches 8 bases. The CDR3 extends over 16 amino acids. The V gene end was trimmed by 2 bases and the J gene end by 4 bases; junction bases not matched to a gene: 10. CDR1 MNHEY and CDR2 SVGEGT come from the germline V gene.

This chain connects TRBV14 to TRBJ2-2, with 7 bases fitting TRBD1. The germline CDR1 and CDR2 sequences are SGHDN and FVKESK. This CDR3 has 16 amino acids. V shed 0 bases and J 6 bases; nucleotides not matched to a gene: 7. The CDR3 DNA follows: TGTGCCAGCAGCCAAGATCGGACAGGTGGGGCCGGGGAGCTGTTTTTT. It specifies CASSQDRTGGAGELFF. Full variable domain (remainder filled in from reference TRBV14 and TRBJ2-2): EAGVTQFPSHSVIEKGQTVTLRCDPISGHDNLYWYRRVMGKEIKFLLHFVKESKQDESGMPNNRFLAERTGGTYSTLKVQPAELEDSGVYFCASSQDRTGGAGELFFGEGSRLTVL.

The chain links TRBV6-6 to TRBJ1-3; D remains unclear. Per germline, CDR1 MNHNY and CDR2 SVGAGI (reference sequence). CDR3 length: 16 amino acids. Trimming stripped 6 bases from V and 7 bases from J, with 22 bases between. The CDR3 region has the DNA TGTGCCAGCAGCACCCGGTATCCAACCTCGGGGAACACCATATATTTT. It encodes CASSTRYPTSGNTIYF.

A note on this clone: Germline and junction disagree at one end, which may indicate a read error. The CDR3 nucleotides are TGTGCCACCAGCAGAGATCGGGGGGACAGGGCTACGGTTTTT. Amino acids: CATSRDRGDRATVF. The chain has TRBV15 and TRBJ1-4, with TRBD1 identical over 9 bases. Germline CDR1 and CDR2: LNHNV and YYDKDF (reference sequence). This CDR3 contains 14 residues.

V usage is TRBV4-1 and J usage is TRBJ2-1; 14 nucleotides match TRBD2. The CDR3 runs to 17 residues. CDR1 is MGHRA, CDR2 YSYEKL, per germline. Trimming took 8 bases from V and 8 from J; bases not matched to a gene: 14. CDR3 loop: CASAPGLAGVSIDEQFF. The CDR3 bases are TGCGCCAGCGCGCCGGGACTAGCGGGGGTTAGCATAGATGAGCAGTTCTTC.

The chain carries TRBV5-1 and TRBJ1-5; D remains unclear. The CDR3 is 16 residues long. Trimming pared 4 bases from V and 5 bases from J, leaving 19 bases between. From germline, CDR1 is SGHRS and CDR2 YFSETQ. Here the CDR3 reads CASSAEPGTRDQPQHF. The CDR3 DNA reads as TGCGCCAGCAGCGCGGAACCGGGAACTCGGGATCAGCCCCAGCATTTT. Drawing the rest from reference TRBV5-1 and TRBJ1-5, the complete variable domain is KAGVTQTPRYLIKTRGQQVTLSCSPISGHRSVSWYQQTPGQGLQFLFEYFSETQRNKGNFPGRFSGRQFSNSRSEMNVSTLELGDSALYLCASSAEPGTRDQPQHFGDGTRLSIL.

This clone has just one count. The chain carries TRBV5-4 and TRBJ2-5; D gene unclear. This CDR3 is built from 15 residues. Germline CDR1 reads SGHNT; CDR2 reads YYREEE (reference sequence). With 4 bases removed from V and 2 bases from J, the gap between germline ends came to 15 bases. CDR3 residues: CASSPQRGRQETQYF. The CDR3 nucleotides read TGTGCCAGCAGCCCCCAACGTGGCAGACAAGAGACCCAGTACTTC.

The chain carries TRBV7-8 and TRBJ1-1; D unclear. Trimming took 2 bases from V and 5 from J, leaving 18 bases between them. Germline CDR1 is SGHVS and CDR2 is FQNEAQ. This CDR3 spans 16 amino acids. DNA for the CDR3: TGTGCCAGCAGCTTAAAAAGGGAATGGCCTGTAACTGAAGCTTTCTTT. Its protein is CASSLKREWPVTEAFF.

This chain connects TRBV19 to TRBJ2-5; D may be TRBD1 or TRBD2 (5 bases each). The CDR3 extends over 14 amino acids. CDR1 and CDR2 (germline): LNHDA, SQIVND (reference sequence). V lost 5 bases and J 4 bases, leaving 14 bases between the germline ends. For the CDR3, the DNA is TGTGCCAGTAGTCGGGACCTGGAGACAGAGACCCAGTACTTC. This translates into CASSRDLETETQYF. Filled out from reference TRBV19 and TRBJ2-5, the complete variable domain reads DGGITQSPKYLFRKEGQNVTLSCEQNLNHDAMYWYRQDPGQGLRLIYYSQIVNDFQKGDIAEGYSVSREKKESFPLTVTSAQKNPTAFYLCASSRDLETETQYFGPGTRLLVL.

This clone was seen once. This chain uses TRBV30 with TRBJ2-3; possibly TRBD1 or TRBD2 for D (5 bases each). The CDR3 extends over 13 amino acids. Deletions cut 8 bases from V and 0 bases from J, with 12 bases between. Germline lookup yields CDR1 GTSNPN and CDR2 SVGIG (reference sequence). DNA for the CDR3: TGTGCCCGGGGCCTAACTAGCACAGATACGCAGTATTTT. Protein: CARGLTSTDTQYF.

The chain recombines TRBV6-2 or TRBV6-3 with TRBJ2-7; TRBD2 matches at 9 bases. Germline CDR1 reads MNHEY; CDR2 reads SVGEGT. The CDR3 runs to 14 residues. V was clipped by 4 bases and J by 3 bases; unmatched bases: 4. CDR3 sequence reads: CASSSAGGDYEQYF. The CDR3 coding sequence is TGTGCCAGCAGTTCGGCGGGGGGGGACTACGAGCAGTACTTC.

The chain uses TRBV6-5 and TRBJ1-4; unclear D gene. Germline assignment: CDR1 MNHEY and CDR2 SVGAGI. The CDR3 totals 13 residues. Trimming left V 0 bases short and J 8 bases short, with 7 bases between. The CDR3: CASSYSPQEKLFF. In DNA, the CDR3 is TGTGCCAGCAGTTACTCCCCCCAAGAAAAACTGTTTTTT.

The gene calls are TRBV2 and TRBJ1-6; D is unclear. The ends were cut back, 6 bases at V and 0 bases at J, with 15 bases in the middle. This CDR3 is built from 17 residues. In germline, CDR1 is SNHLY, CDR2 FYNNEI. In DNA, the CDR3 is TGTGCCAGCAGCGACTCCGACGGAAGCTCCTATAATTCACCCCTCCACTTT. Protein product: CASSDSDGSSYNSPLHF.

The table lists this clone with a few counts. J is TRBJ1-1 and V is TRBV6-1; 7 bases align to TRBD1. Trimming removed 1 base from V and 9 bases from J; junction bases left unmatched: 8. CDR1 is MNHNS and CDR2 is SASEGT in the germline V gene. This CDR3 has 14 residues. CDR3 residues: CASSEETGLIKAFF. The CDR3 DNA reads TGTGCCAGCAGTGAAGAGACAGGGTTGATTAAAGCTTTCTTT.

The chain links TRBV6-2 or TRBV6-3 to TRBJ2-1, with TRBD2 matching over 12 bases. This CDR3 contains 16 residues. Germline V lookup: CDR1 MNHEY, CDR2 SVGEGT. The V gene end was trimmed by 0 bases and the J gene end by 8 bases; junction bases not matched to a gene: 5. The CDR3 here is CASSYSPSGGADEQFF. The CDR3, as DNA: TGTGCCAGCAGTTACTCCCCTAGCGGGGGGGCCGATGAGCAGTTCTTC.

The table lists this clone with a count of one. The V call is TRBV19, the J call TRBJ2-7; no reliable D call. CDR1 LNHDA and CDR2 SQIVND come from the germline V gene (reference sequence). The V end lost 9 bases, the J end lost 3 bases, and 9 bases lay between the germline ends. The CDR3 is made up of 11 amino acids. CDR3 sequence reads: CASTDGYEQYF. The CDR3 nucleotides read TGTGCCAGCACGGACGGCTACGAGCAGTACTTC.

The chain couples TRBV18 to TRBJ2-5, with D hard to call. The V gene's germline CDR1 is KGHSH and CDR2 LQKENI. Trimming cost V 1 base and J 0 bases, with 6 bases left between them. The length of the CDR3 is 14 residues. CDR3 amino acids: CASSPRRYQETQYF. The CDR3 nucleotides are TGTGCCAGCTCACCACGTCGGTACCAAGAGACCCAGTACTTC.

For the CDR3, the DNA is TGTGCCAGCTCACCGGTCAGGGAATACGAGCAGTACTTC. This translates into CASSPVREYEQYF. The genes are TRBV18 and TRBJ2-7; a possible D gene is TRBD1 (5 bases). CDR3 size: 13 residues. V was pared by 3 bases and J by 4 bases, with 10 bases between. CDR1 and CDR2 (germline): KGHSH, LQKENI.

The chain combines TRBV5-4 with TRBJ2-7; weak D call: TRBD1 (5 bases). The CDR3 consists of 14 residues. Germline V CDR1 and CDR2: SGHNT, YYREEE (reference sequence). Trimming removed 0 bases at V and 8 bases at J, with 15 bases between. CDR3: CASSLGFAGRKQYF. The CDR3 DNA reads TGTGCCAGCAGCTTGGGGTTCGCAGGGCGGAAGCAGTACTTC.

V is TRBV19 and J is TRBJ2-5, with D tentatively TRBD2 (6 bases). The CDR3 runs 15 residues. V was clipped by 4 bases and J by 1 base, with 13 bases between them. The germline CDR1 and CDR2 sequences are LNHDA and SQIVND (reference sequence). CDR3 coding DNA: TGTGCCAGTAGTAGGGGAGGCTCGATCCAAGAGACCCAGTACTTC. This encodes CASSRGGSIQETQYF.